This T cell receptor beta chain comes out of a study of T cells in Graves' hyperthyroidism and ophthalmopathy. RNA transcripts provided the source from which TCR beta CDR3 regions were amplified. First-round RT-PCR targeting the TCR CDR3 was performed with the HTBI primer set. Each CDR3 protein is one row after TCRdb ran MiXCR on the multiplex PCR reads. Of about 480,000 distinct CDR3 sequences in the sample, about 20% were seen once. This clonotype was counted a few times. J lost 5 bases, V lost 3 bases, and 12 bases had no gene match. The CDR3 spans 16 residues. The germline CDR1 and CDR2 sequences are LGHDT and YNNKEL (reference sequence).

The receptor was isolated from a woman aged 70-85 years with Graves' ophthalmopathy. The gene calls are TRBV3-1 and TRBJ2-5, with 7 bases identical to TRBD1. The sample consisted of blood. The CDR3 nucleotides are TGTGCCAGCAGCCAGAGGGGAGAGGGGGCCTCGGAGACCCAGTACTTC. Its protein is CASSQRGEGASETQYF.